This TCR beta chain stems from a study of post-analysis software for immune sequencing data. Study-wide background: Some patients lacked subtype; others had relapsing-remitting, secondary progressive or progressive-relapsing disease. Whole-study results and caveats: The authors found that F measure strongly co-clustered same-batch samples. The five TRBV segments detected at higher frequency in patients than in controls included TRBV5-6, TRBV5-1 and TRBV20-1. Normalized Chao1 diversity was significantly lower in multiple sclerosis patients than in controls.

The CDR3 contains 14 residues. Deletions cut 9 bases from V and 4 bases from J, with 15 bases between. Per the germline V gene, CDR1 is MDHEN and CDR2 is SYDVKM. Unique-molecular-identifier-tagged TCR beta cDNA libraries were used. Between roughly 0.95 and 10 million T cells gave rise to roughly 0.5 million cDNA molecules. TCRdb passed the PCR reads through MiXCR, listing each CDR3 protein once. The sample holds some 690,000 distinct CDR3 sequences, less than 35% seen once. Concerning this clonotype: What it recognizes is unknown.

The chain recombines TRBV28 with TRBJ2-2, with no clear D. This receptor was taken from a girl aged 10-17 years with multiple sclerosis. Sequenced material: blood. The CDR3 nucleotides read TGTGCCAGTAAAGCAGCGCGAGTCACCGGGGAGCTGTTTTTT. Protein product: CASKAARVTGELFF.